The sequence of this TCR beta chain was determined in a study of beta chain features in type 1 diabetes. The authors reverse transcribed all of the isolated RNA, so sequencing captured expressed TCRB transcripts. The study sequenced naive, central memory and regulatory T cell samples to an average of approximately 3.5 million reads. Some clones are missing from TCRdb's copy, which holds only in-frame ones; the method was immunoSEQ multiplex PCR. This sample yields roughly 240,000 clones, of which 68% are seen a single time; around 0.05% belongs to the top ten. The CDR3 is 15 amino acids. With 0 bases removed from V and 2 bases from J, the gap between germline ends came to 11 bases. Germline V gene lookup returns CDR1 GTSNPN and CDR2 SVGIG (reference sequence). Study-wide results and caveats: Possible PCR preference for shorter templates applied equally to patients and controls. Researchers report that Type 1 diabetes patients had moderately but significantly shorter TCRB CDR3s across all four CD4+ subsets. Junctions at VDJ sites from type 1 diabetes patients had fewer insertions and more deletions.

In regard to this clone: The antigen is not known.

The receptor was isolated from a man aged 25-40 years in good health. The chain uses TRBV30 and TRBJ1-5, with a tentative D call TRBD1 (6 bases). The specimen sequenced was naive CD4+ T cells from blood. CDR3 sequence: CAWSVRGAGNQPQHF. CDR3 in DNA: TGTGCCTGGAGTGTACGGGGGGCAGGCAATCAGCCCCAGCATTTT.